This entry features one TCR beta chain sequence. This sample is drawn from a study of T cells in Graves' hyperthyroidism and ophthalmopathy. Blood was sampled at initial diagnosis of hyperthyroidism, prior to onset of any ophthalmopathy symptoms. The CDR3 extends over 14 amino acids. Germline V gene sequence: CDR1 SEHNR, CDR2 FQNEAQ (reference sequence). V lost 5 bases and J 0 bases, leaving 10 bases between the germline ends. TCR beta CDR3 regions were amplified from RNA. With the HTBI primer set, the TCR CDR3 went through a first round of RT-PCR. Each CDR3 protein gets one entry after TCRdb re-called the multiplex PCR reads with MiXCR. The data contain 300,000 to 450,000 distinct CDR3 sequences, approximately 13% of them singletons.

This receptor was identified in a man aged 30 to 39 with Graves' hyperthyroidism that later progressed to Graves' ophthalmopathy. The chain has TRBV7-9 and TRBJ2-5; D possibly corresponds to TRBD1 (6 bases). Sample: blood. The CDR3 protein is CASSPTGNQETQYF. The DNA of the CDR3 is TGTGCCAGCAGCCCAACAGGGAACCAAGAGACCCAGTACTTC.